Described below is a single T cell receptor (beta chain) sequence and its context. Its antigen is not known. This sample stems from a study of graft-versus-host responses after intestinal transplantation. Across the whole study: All recipients got anti-thymocyte globulin induction, then tacrolimus and steroids for approximately 3 years.

This CDR3 contains 16 residues. Trimming at V came to 5 bases and at J to 5 bases, leaving 6 bases not matched to a gene. Looked up from germline, CDR1 is LNHNV and CDR2 is YYDKDF (reference sequence). Measured with immunoSEQ multiplex PCR; TCRdb has only the in-frame clones, and not every one. The table records 37,000 or so clones, less than 95% of them present only once. Study observations and caveats: GvH clones occurred in recipient marrow; some first appeared in ileum or blood. Subjects displaying graft-donor T cell macrochimerism possessed elevated graft-versus-host to host-versus-graft clonal ratios inside allografts. Peak circulating GvH clone levels tracked with early post-transplant HvG declines.

The TCR originated in a human patient who received an intestinal transplant, so some T cells may come from the graft donor. Here the sequenced sample was PBMCs, taken 314 days after intestinal transplant. V usage is TRBV15 and J usage is TRBJ2-1, with 13 bases identical to TRBD2. As DNA, the CDR3 is TGTGCCACCAGCGGTTGGACTAGCGGGAGCCACAATGAGCAGTTCTTC. Encoded protein: CATSGWTSGSHNEQFF.